The 32 T cell receptor beta chains presented below share a single source sample, sequenced in a study of beta chain features in type 1 diabetes. Reverse transcription of all isolated RNA meant that expressed TCRB transcripts were sequenced. Some clones are missing from TCRdb's copy, which holds only in-frame ones; the method was immunoSEQ multiplex PCR. The sample shows 300,000 to 350,000 clones, less than 20% of them seen only once. Sequencing input: naive CD4+ T cells from blood. Receptors were obtained from a young woman in good health.

V is TRBV30 and J is TRBJ2-4; 9 bases fit TRBD2. The CDR3 consists of 15 residues. The V gene's germline CDR1 is GTSNPN and CDR2 SVGIG (reference sequence). V trimming: 0 bases; J trimming: 6 bases; junction bases outside the gene matches: 6. CDR3 coding DNA: TGTGCCTGGAGTGTTGGGCTAGCGGGAACAAACATTCAGTACTTC. Protein sequence: CAWSVGLAGTNIQYF.

The rearrangement links TRBV18 to TRBJ2-1, with TRBD2 identical over 8 bases. Germline loops: CDR1 KGHSH, CDR2 LQKENI. Losses at the gene ends were 0 bases for V and 11 bases for J; bases not matched to a gene: 12. The CDR3 consists of 16 residues. The DNA of the CDR3 is TGTGCCAGCTCACCACCGGCTAGCGGGTCTGCCTCTCAGCAGTTCTTC. Protein: CASSPPASGSASQQFF. Full variable domain (missing parts from reference TRBV18 and TRBJ2-1): NAGVMQNPRHLVRRRGQEARLRCSPMKGHSHVYWYRQLPEEGLKFMVYLQKENIIDESGMPKERFSAEFPKEGPSILRIQQVVRGDSAAYFCASSPPASGSASQQFFGPGTRLTVL.

This clone turned up a few times. CDR3 sequence (DNA): TGTGCCTGGAGTTACCGGGAGGGCTATGGCTACACCTTC. This encodes CAWSYREGYGYTF. V is TRBV30 and J is TRBJ1-2, with D unresolved. The CDR3 runs 13 residues. V was shortened by 2 bases and J by 4 bases, with 11 bases between the two germline ends. Germline-derived CDR1 and CDR2 are GTSNPN and SVGIG (reference sequence).

This clone was found a few times. V and J are TRBV29-1 and TRBJ2-1; 7 bases agree with TRBD2. The CDR3 is made up of 15 amino acids. Germline assignment: CDR1 SQVTM and CDR2 ANQGSEA. V lost 3 bases and J lost 9; bases outside the gene matches: 14. CDR3 amino acids: CSVDRPGGRASEQFF. The CDR3, as DNA: TGCAGCGTTGATCGCCCGGGAGGACGAGCAAGTGAGCAGTTCTTC.

This clone was observed a handful of times. The rearrangement uses TRBV4-2 and TRBJ2-1; D gene ambiguous. Trimming cost V 1 base and J 5 bases, with 18 bases left between them. CDR1 and CDR2 from the germline V gene are LGHNA and YNFKEQ. This CDR3 region has 17 residues. CDR3 residues: CASSQVILGEYHNEQFF. CDR3 nucleotide sequence: TGTGCCAGCAGCCAAGTTATTTTGGGCGAGTACCACAATGAGCAGTTCTTC.

A remark on this clone: Other DNA sequences of this sample code for an identical CDR3. J is TRBJ1-2 and V is TRBV30; a weak D match, TRBD1 (5 bases). The CDR3 loop spans 11 amino acids. Germline loops: CDR1 GTSNPN, CDR2 SVGIG (reference sequence). The V end lost 2 bases, the J end lost 5 bases, and 6 bases lay between the germline ends. CDR3 coding DNA: TGTGCCTGGAGTACAGGATATGGCTACACCTTC. It is translated as CAWSTGYGYTF. Supplemented by reference TRBV30 and TRBJ1-2, the full variable domain reads SQTIHQWPATLVQPVGSPLSLECTVEGTSNPNLYWYRQAAGRGLQLLFYSVGIGQISSEVPQNLSASRPQDRQFILSSKKLLLSDSGFYLCAWSTGYGYTFGSGTRLTVV.

This chain links TRBV19 with TRBJ1-5; perhaps TRBD1 as D (5 bases). CDR3 length: 14 residues. The germline gives CDR1 LNHDA, CDR2 SQIVND (reference sequence). V was pared by 3 bases and J by 9 bases, with 15 bases between. CDR3 bases: TGTGCCAGTAGTATTCCGGCAGGGTTCGGGCCCCAGCATTTT. It specifies CASSIPAGFGPQHF.

This clone was observed a few times. The V gene is TRBV2, the J gene TRBJ1-2; the D is unclear. Germline CDR1 SNHLY, CDR2 FYNNEI. CDR3 length equals 14 residues. Trimming left V 6 bases short and J 4 bases short, with 15 bases between. The CDR3 spells CASRAPSTAYGYTF. For the CDR3, the DNA is TGTGCCAGCAGGGCCCCCTCAACCGCCTATGGCTACACCTTC.

The chain links TRBV19 to TRBJ2-6; TRBD1 agrees at 8 bases. CDR3 length equals 16 residues. From germline, CDR1 is LNHDA and CDR2 SQIVND (reference sequence). J was trimmed by 2 bases and V by 3 bases; bases with no gene match: 3. The CDR3 bases are TGTGCCAGTAGTATGACCAGGGGGCCTGGGGCCAACGTCCTGACTTTC. It translates to CASSMTRGPGANVLTF.

Note on this clone: This sample includes further DNA sequences coding for the same CDR3. The genes are TRBV2 and TRBJ2-3; D is perhaps TRBD1 (5 bases). Trimming left V 2 bases short and J 0 bases short, with 9 bases between. Germline values: CDR1 SNHLY, CDR2 FYNNEI. The CDR3 spans 15 residues. The CDR3 sequence: CASSEQGTSTDTQYF. As DNA, the CDR3 is TGTGCCAGCAGTGAACAGGGAACTAGCACAGATACGCAGTATTTT.

This clone was picked up a small number of times. The chain is built from TRBV5-1 and TRBJ2-7; 8 nucleotides align to TRBD1. The germline V gene has CDR1 SGHRS and CDR2 YFSETQ. J lost 4 bases, V lost 0 bases, and 9 bases had no gene match. This CDR3 comprises 16 residues. The CDR3 DNA reads as TGCGCCAGCAGCTTGGCCCCCGGGACAGGACAATACGAGCAGTACTTC. Protein: CASSLAPGTGQYEQYF.

This clone has only a few counts. The missing conserved phenylalanine or tryptophan at the end of this CDR3 makes a read error likely. The DNA is omitted, as the CDR3 cannot be located on it reliably, and the CDR3 follows TCRdb's listing. The rearrangement joins TRBV30 to TRBJ1-1; TRBD1, the D gene given by the table, was not confirmed from the DNA. The CDR3 is 11 amino acids in total, end residues counted. The V gene's germline CDR1 is GTSNPN and CDR2 SVGIG (reference sequence). The CDR3 sequence is CAVRRAGGEVI.

This clone was seen a few times. Other DNA sequences in this sample translate to the same CDR3. V and J are TRBV15 and TRBJ2-3; TRBD1 matches 7 bases. CDR3 length: 15 residues. V was clipped by 1 base and J by 3 bases; unmatched bases: 4. The germline gives CDR1 LNHNV, CDR2 YYDKDF (reference sequence). CDR3 nucleotide sequence: TGTGCCACCAGCAGAGGACAGGGTGGGACAGATACGCAGTATTTT. Amino acid sequence: CATSRGQGGTDTQYF.

The J gene is TRBJ2-2, the V gene TRBV28, with D unresolved. Per the germline V gene, CDR1 is MDHEN and CDR2 is SYDVKM. CDR3 size: 12 residues. The CDR3 DNA sequence: TGTGTTACAGCCTCGAACACCGGGGAGCTGTTTTTT. Translated: CVTASNTGELFF.

Only a few counts were recorded for this clone. The V gene is TRBV29-1, the J gene TRBJ2-1, with a possible D match to TRBD2 (5 bases). With 6 bases removed from V and 7 bases from J, the gap between germline ends came to 16 bases. This CDR3 contains 13 residues. From germline, CDR1 is SQVTM and CDR2 ANQGSEA. DNA for the CDR3: TGCAGCGTGGCGGAGGACTCGAGGAATGAGCAGTTCTTC. Protein: CSVAEDSRNEQFF.

The table lists this clone with a few counts. The rearrangement joins TRBV29-1 to TRBJ2-1, with TRBD1 matching over 9 bases. This CDR3 region has 15 residues. Germline V lookup: CDR1 SQVTM, CDR2 ANQGSEA. J lost 7 bases, V lost 1 base, and 8 bases had no gene match. This CDR3 reads CSVEGEGTGWNEQFF. CDR3 coding DNA: TGCAGCGTTGAAGGGGAGGGGACAGGGTGGAATGAGCAGTTCTTC.

This rearrangement joins TRBV29-1 to TRBJ2-5, with D hard to call. In germline, CDR1 is SQVTM, CDR2 ANQGSEA. The V gene lost 2 bases and the J gene lost 1 base, with 5 bases spanning the gap. The CDR3 sequence is 12 residues long. Written as DNA, the CDR3 is TGCAGCGTTGAACTACTCCAAGAGACCCAGTACTTC. The encoded protein is CSVELLQETQYF.

In its sample, this clone was seen a few times. The rearrangement links TRBV11-3 to TRBJ2-5; D is possibly TRBD1 (6 bases). Per germline, CDR1 SGHNT and CDR2 YENEEA. V was clipped by 5 bases and J by 0 bases, with 7 bases between them. The CDR3 has 13 amino acids. The CDR3 coding sequence is TGTGCCAGCAGCGGACAGTACCAAGAGACCCAGTACTTC. Amino acids: CASSGQYQETQYF.

The chain recombines TRBV6-1 with TRBJ2-7, with D hard to call. V was clipped by 1 base and J by 12 bases, with 16 bases between them. CDR3 length: 13 amino acids. Germline lookup yields CDR1 MNHNS and CDR2 SASEGT. CDR3 loop: CASSEVYGQAGYF. The CDR3 DNA follows: TGTGCCAGCAGTGAAGTGTACGGCCAGGCCGGGTACTTC.

The gene calls are TRBV19 and TRBJ1-1; TRBD1 is a possible D gene (6 bases). The CDR3 covers 12 residues. V lost 9 bases and J 3 bases, leaving 11 bases between the germline ends. The V gene's germline CDR1 is LNHDA and CDR2 SQIVND (reference sequence). In DNA, the CDR3 is TGTGCCAGGGAAGGGGGAGACACTGAAGCTTTCTTT. Amino acids: CAREGGDTEAFF.

V and J are TRBV5-4 and TRBJ1-1; 12 nucleotides align to TRBD1. J was trimmed by 2 bases and V by 6 bases; bases with no gene match: 8. The CDR3 is 16 amino acids. Germline assignment: CDR1 SGHNT and CDR2 YYREEE (reference sequence). DNA of the CDR3: TGTGCCAGCAACCCCGGGACAGGGGGCTTAAACACTGAAGCTTTCTTT. Protein sequence: CASNPGTGGLNTEAFF.

In this sample, this clone turned up a few times. Sequence at one end of the junction differs from germline and may be a read error. This sequence joins TRBV7-2 and TRBJ2-6; 8 bases align to TRBD1. There are 20 residues in the CDR3. CDR1 is SGHTA, CDR2 FQGNSA, per germline. The CDR3 spells CASSIAFPGQVFSGANVLTF. CDR3 in DNA: TGTGCCAGCAGCATAGCCTTTCCGGGACAGGTTTTTTCTGGGGCCAACGTCCTGACTTTC.

This clone came up a few times. The J gene is TRBJ2-5, the V gene TRBV10-3; possible D gene TRBD1, 6 bases. V was pared by 4 bases and J by 4 bases, with 10 bases between. Germline CDR1 and CDR2: ENHRY and SYGVKD. The CDR3 is 13 amino acids. This CDR3 reads CAISGDTGETQYF. The CDR3 DNA reads TGTGCCATCAGTGGGGACACTGGAGAGACCCAGTACTTC.

The rearrangement links TRBV2 to TRBJ2-6, with D possibly being TRBD1 (6 bases). V shed 6 bases and J shed 1 base, with 10 bases lying between them. The CDR3 has 15 amino acids. Germline V lookup: CDR1 SNHLY, CDR2 FYNNEI. CDR3 DNA: TGTGCCAGCAGACAACAGGGATCTGGGGCCAACGTCCTGACTTTC. Encoded protein: CASRQQGSGANVLTF.

The genes are TRBV30 and TRBJ1-4; maybe TRBD1 (6 bases). Germline-derived CDR1 and CDR2 are GTSNPN and SVGIG (reference sequence). Trimming took off 4 bases at V and 5 bases at J, with 11 bases between the two ends. The CDR3 totals 13 residues. The chain's CDR3 is CAWKSQGNEKLFF. CDR3 sequence (DNA): TGTGCCTGGAAAAGTCAGGGGAATGAAAAACTGTTTTTT.

This clone showed up just a few times. This sequence joins TRBV30 and TRBJ2-7; maybe TRBD2 (6 bases). V was pared by 0 bases and J by 6 bases, with 18 bases between. Germline CDR1 and CDR2: GTSNPN and SVGIG (reference sequence). The CDR3 runs to 15 residues. CDR3 nucleotide sequence: TGTGCCTGGAGTGTATTCCCAGTTGCGGGAACCGAGCAGTACTTC. Translating it yields CAWSVFPVAGTEQYF.

The chain links TRBV4-1 to TRBJ2-7; 7 positions agree with TRBD2. Losses at the gene ends were 1 base for V and 0 bases for J; bases not matched to a gene: 6. This CDR3 is built from 16 residues. Per the germline V gene, CDR1 is MGHRA and CDR2 is YSYEKL. The CDR3 protein is CASSQVPSGISYEQYF. The CDR3, as DNA: TGCGCCAGCAGCCAAGTTCCAAGCGGGATCTCCTACGAGCAGTACTTC.

The chain carries TRBV19 and TRBJ1-2; perhaps TRBD1 as D (6 bases). Deletions cut 5 bases from V and 7 bases from J, with 14 bases between. This CDR3 region has 13 residues. Germline V gives CDR1 LNHDA, CDR2 SQIVND (reference sequence). CDR3: CASSLRDIPGYTF. Written as DNA, the CDR3 is TGTGCCAGTAGTCTTCGGGACATCCCTGGCTACACCTTC.

Details on this clone: Relative to the germline gene, one junction end is altered; a read error may explain this. V and J are TRBV12-5 and TRBJ2-1; 12 bases agree with TRBD1. The CDR3 extends over 15 amino acids. Germline V CDR1 and CDR2: LGHNT, FRNRAP. CDR3 loop: CACDPGQGAYHEQFF. The CDR3 DNA reads TGTGCTTGCGATCCGGGACAGGGGGCCTACCATGAGCAGTTCTTC.

V is TRBV20-1 and J is TRBJ1-2, with 8 bases identical to TRBD1. CDR1 DFQATT and CDR2 SNEGSKA come from the germline V gene (reference sequence). The CDR3 is 11 residues long. Germline trimming cut 7 bases from V and 4 bases from J; bases unmatched to any gene: 2. The CDR3 sequence is CSVGQGYGYTF. The CDR3 DNA follows: TGCAGTGTTGGACAGGGCTATGGCTACACCTTC.

This clone was seen a handful of times. V gene TRBV4-2 combines with J gene TRBJ2-2; tentative D call: TRBD2 (6 bases). The CDR3 spans 15 residues. Germline V gene sequence: CDR1 LGHNA, CDR2 YNFKEQ. V was trimmed by 2 bases and J by 3 bases, leaving 10 bases between them. The CDR3, as DNA: TGTGCCAGCAGCCAAATACAGCGGGACACCGGGGAGCTGTTTTTT. It specifies CASSQIQRDTGELFF.

V is TRBV13 and J is TRBJ1-5; a possible D gene is TRBD1 (5 bases). This CDR3 spans 17 amino acids. In germline, CDR1 is PRHDT, CDR2 FYEKMQ (reference sequence). V lost 4 bases to trimming and J lost 1 base, with 17 bases between them. The CDR3 spells CASSYSARRGSNQPQHF. The CDR3 nucleotides are TGTGCCAGCAGCTACTCGGCCCGGCGGGGGAGCAATCAGCCCCAGCATTTT.